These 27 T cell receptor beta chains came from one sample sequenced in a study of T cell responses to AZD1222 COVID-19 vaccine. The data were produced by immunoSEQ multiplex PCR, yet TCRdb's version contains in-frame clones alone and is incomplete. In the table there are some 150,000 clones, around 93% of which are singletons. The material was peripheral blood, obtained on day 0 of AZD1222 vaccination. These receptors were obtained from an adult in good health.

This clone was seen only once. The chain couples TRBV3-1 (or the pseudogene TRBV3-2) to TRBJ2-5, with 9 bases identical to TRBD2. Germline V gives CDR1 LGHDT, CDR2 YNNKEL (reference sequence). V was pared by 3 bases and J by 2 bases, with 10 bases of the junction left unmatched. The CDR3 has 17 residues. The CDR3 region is CASSQGAGLAHQETQYF. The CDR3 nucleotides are TGTGCCAGCAGCCAGGGGGCGGGACTAGCCCATCAAGAGACCCAGTACTTC.

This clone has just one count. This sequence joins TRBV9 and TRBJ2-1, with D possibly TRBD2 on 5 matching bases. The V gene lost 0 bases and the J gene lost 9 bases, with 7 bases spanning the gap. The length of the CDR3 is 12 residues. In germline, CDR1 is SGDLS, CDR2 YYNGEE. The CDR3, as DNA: TGTGCCAGCAGCGTAGAGACTACTGAGCAGTTCTTC. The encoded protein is CASSVETTEQFF.

CDR3 amino acids: CASRSGHISSTDTQYF. CDR3 nucleotides: TGCGCCAGCAGATCGGGACACATCTCTAGCACAGATACGCAGTATTTT. J is TRBJ2-3 and V is TRBV4-1; D may be TRBD1 (6 bases). The CDR3 covers 16 residues. The V end was cut by 6 bases, the J end by 0 bases, with 16 bases between. Per the germline V gene, CDR1 is MGHRA and CDR2 is YSYEKL.

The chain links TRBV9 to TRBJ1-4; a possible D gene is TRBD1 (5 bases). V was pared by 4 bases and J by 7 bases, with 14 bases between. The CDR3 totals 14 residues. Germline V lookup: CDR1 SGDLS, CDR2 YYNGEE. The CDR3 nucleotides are TGTGCCAGCAGCCATGGGGCCAGGGTTGAAAAACTGTTTTTT. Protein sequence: CASSHGARVEKLFF.

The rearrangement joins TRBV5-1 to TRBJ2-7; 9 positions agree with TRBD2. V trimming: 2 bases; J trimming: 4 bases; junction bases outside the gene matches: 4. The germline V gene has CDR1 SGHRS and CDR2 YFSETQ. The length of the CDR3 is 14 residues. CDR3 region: CASSFFSGSYEQYF. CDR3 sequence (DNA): TGCGCCAGCAGCTTTTTTAGCGGGAGTTACGAGCAGTACTTC.

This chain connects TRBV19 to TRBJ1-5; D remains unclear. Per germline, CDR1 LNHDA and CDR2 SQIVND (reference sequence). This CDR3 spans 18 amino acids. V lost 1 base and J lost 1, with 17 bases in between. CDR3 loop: CASSIVPGLALSNQPQHF. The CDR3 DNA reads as TGTGCCAGTAGTATAGTCCCCGGACTGGCCCTGAGCAATCAGCCCCAGCATTTT.

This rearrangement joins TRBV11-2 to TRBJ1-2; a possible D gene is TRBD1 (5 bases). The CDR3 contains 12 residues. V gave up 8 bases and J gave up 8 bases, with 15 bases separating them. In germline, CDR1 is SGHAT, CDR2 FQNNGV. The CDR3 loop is CASRDPEGGYTF. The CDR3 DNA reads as TGTGCCAGCCGGGACCCCGAGGGCGGCTACACCTTC. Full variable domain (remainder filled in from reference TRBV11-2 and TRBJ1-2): EAGVAQSPRYKIIEKRQSVAFWCNPISGHATLYWYQQILGQGPKLLIQFQNNGVVDDSQLPKDRFSAERLKGVDSTLKIQPAKLEDSAVYLCASRDPEGGYTFGSGTRLTVV.

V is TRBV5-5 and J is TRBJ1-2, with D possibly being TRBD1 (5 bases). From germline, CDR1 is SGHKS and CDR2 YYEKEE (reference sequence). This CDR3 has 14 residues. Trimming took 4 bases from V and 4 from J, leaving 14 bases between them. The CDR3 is CASSGLGEGYGYTF. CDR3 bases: TGTGCCAGCAGCGGGCTGGGGGAGGGCTATGGCTACACCTTC. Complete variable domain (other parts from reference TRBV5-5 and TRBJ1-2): DAGVTQSPTHLIKTRGQQVTLRCSPISGHKSVSWYQQVLGQGPQFIFQYYEKEERGRGNFPDRFSARQFPNYSSELNVNALLLGDSALYLCASSGLGEGYGYTFGSGTRLTVV.

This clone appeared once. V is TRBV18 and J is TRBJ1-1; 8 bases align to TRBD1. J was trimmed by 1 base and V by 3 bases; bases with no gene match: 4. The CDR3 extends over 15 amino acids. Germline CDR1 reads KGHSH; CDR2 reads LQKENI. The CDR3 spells CASSPRQGTNTEAFF. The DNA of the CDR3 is TGTGCCAGCTCACCCCGACAGGGGACGAACACTGAAGCTTTCTTT.

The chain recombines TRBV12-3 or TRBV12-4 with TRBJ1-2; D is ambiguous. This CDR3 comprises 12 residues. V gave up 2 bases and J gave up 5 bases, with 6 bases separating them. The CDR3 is CASSLSHYGYTF. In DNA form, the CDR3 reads TGTGCCAGCAGTTTAAGCCATTATGGCTACACCTTC.

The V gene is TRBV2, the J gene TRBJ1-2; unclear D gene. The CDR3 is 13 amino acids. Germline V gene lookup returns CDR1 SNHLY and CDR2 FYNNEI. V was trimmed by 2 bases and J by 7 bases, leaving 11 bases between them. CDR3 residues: CASSEMGSPGYTF. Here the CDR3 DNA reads TGTGCCAGCAGTGAAATGGGAAGTCCTGGCTACACCTTC.

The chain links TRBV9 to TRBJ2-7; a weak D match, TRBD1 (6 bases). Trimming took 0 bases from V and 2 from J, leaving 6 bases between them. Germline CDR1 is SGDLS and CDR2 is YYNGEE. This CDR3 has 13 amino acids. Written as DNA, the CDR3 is TGTGCCAGCAGCGTAGGGGGGCCCTACGAGCAGTACTTC. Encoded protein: CASSVGGPYEQYF.

CDR3 in amino acids: CASSSRSEDTQYF. Here the CDR3 DNA reads TGTGCCAGCAGCTCCCGGAGTGAAGATACGCAGTATTTT. The chain has TRBV13 and TRBJ2-3; D gene uncertain. The length of the CDR3 is 13 residues. The V gene lost 4 bases and the J gene lost 5 bases, with 10 bases spanning the gap. Germline loops: CDR1 PRHDT, CDR2 FYEKMQ (reference sequence). The variable domain in full, completed from reference TRBV13 and TRBJ2-3, reads AAGVIQSPRHLIKEKRETATLKCYPIPRHDTVYWYQQGPGQDPQFLISFYEKMQSDKGSIPDRFSAQQFSDYHSELNMSSLELGDSALYFCASSSRSEDTQYFGPGTRLTVL.

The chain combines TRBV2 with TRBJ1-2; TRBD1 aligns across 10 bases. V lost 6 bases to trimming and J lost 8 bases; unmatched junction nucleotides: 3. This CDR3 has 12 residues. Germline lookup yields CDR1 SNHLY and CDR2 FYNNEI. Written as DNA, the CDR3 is TGTGCCAGCAGAAGGGACAGGGGCGGCTACACCTTC. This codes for CASRRDRGGYTF.

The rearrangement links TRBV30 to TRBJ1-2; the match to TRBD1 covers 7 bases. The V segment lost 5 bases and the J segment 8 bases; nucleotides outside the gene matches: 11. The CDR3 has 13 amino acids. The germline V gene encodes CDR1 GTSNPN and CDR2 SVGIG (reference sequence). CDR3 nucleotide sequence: TGTGCCTGGGGGGAGGGGGCTCGGAGGGGCTACACCTTC. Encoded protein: CAWGEGARRGYTF.

The CDR3 protein is CASSPWTSGRTTSYEQYF. The CDR3 DNA reads TGTGCCAGCTCACCCTGGACTAGCGGGCGTACCACCTCCTACGAGCAGTACTTC. V usage is TRBV18 and J usage is TRBJ2-7; TRBD2 matches at 11 bases. With V trimmed by 3 bases and J by 0 bases, 10 bases remained unmatched. CDR3 size: 18 residues. Germline assignment: CDR1 KGHSH and CDR2 LQKENI.

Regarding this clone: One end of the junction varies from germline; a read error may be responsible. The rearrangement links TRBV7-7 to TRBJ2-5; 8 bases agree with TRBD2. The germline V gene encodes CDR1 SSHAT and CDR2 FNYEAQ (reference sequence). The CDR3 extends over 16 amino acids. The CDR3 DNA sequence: TGTGCTAGCAGCTTAGGCCTACAGGGACTAGAGGAGACCCAGTACTTC. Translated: CASSLGLQGLEETQYF.

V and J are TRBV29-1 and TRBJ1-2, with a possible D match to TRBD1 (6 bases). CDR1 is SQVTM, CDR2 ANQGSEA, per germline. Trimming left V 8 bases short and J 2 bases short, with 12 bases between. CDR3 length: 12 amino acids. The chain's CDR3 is CSSGDRNYGYTF. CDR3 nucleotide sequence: TGCAGCTCCGGAGACAGGAACTATGGCTACACCTTC.

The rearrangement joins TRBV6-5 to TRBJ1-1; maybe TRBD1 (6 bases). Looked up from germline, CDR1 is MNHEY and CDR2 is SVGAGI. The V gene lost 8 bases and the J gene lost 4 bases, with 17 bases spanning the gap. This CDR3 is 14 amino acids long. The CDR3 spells CASELGRGVTEAFF. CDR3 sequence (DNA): TGTGCCAGCGAGCTCGGCAGGGGAGTCACTGAAGCTTTCTTT.

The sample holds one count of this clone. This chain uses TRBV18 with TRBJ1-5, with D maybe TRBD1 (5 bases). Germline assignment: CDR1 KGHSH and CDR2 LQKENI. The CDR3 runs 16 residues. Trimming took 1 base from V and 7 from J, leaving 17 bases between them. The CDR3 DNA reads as TGTGCCAGCTCACCACGGGGCGGGGCTCCCCCCCAGCCCCAGCATTTT. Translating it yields CASSPRGGAPPQPQHF. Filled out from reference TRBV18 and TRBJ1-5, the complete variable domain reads NAGVMQNPRHLVRRRGQEARLRCSPMKGHSHVYWYRQLPEEGLKFMVYLQKENIIDESGMPKERFSAEFPKEGPSILRIQQVVRGDSAAYFCASSPRGGAPPQPQHFGDGTRLSIL.

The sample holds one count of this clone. DNA for the CDR3: TGTGCCAGCAGCCCGACAGGGCTGGAGGAGCAGTACTTC. Protein sequence: CASSPTGLEEQYF. The V and J genes are TRBV7-9 and TRBJ2-7; TRBD1 agrees at 7 bases. The CDR3 has 13 amino acids. V lost 5 bases to trimming and J lost 7 bases; unmatched junction nucleotides: 8. Germline V lookup: CDR1 SEHNR, CDR2 FQNEAQ (reference sequence).

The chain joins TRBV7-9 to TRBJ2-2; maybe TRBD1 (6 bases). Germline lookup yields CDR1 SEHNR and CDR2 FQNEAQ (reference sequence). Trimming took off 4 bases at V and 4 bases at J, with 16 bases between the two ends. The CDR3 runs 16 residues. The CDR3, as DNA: TGTGCCAGCAGCTCACCAGGGGCTCGGGGCACCGGGGAGCTGTTTTTT. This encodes CASSSPGARGTGELFF.

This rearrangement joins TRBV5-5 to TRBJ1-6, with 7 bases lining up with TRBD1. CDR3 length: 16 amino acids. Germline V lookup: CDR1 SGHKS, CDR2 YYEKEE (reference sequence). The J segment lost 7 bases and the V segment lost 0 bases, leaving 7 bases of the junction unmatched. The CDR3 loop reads CASSLGQGPGNSPLHF. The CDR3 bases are TGTGCCAGCAGCTTGGGACAGGGCCCGGGGAATTCACCCCTCCACTTT.

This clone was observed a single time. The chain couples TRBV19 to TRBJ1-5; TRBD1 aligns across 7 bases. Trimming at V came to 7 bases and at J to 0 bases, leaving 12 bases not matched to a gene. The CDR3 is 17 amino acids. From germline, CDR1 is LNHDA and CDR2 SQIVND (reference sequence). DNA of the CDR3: TGTGCCAGTAAGCGAGAAGGGGGCGGGTATAGCAATCAGCCCCAGCATTTT. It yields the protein CASKREGGGYSNQPQHF.

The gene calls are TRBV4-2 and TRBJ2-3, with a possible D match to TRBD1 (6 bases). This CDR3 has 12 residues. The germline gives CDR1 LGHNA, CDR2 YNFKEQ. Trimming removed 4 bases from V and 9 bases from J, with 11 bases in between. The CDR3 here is CASSPSGQTQYF. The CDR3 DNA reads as TGTGCCAGCAGCCCGTCGGGACAAACGCAGTATTTT.

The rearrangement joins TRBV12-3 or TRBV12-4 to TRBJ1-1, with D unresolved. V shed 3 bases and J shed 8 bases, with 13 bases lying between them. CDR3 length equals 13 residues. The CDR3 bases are TGTGCCAGCAGTTTGCGTGGGCAGACGGAAGCTTTCTTT. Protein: CASSLRGQTEAFF.

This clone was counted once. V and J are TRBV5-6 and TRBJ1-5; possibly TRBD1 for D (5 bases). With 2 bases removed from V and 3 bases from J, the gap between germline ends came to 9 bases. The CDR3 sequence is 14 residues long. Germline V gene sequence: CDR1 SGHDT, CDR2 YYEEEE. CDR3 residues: CASSLRQNNQPQHF. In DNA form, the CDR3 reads TGTGCCAGCAGCTTACGACAGAACAATCAGCCCCAGCATTTT.